This is a list of T cell receptor beta chains from one sample in a study of shared clonotypes between healthy human individuals. Data came from immunoSEQ multiplex PCR; TCRdb stores just in-frame clones and leaves some out. Of a few million clones in the sample, 90% to 96% were seen once. The sequenced sample was naive CD4+ T cells sorted from blood. The receptors derive from a man aged 18-30 years in good health. Both conserved end residues are part of each CDR3.

V gene	J gene	CDR3 protein
TRBV18	TRBJ2-1	CASSPLRGTGGGEQFF
TRBV6-5	TRBJ1-6	CATKRGKNSPLHF
TRBV6-5	TRBJ2-2	CASSRGLANTGELFF
TRBV18	TRBJ1-3	CASSPSTVSSGNTIYF
TRBV30	TRBJ2-2	CAWRVTGVDTGELFF
TRBV28	TRBJ2-7	CASSLRGTVRSYEQYF
TRBV5-1	TRBJ2-1	CASSLVTGGEVDEQFF
TRBV19	TRBJ1-1	CASSSRGGNTEAFF
TRBV5-1	TRBJ2-3	CASAPRGDHTDTQYF
TRBV5-1	TRBJ1-2	CASSLGQGMGYTF
TRBV27	TRBJ1-2	CASSIRGQGGYTF
TRBV6-5	TRBJ2-2	CASSYSVAGNTGELFF
TRBV30	TRBJ2-2	CAWSVAPWTSGGELFF
TRBV6-1	TRBJ2-7	CASSQPGTQTYEQYF
TRBV2	TRBJ2-6	CASSGTFGAGSSSRSGANVLTF
TRBV7-9	TRBJ2-5	CASSFGLAGEETQYF
TRBV11-1	TRBJ1-1	CASSLIQGNTEAFF
TRBV19	TRBJ2-3	CASSTPNRGSRSADTQYF
TRBV11-2	TRBJ2-2	CASSSGTGVYGELFF
TRBV7-9	TRBJ2-2	CASSSKTGELFF
TRBV6-5	TRBJ2-5	CASKTGQETQYF
TRBV6-1	TRBJ1-2	CASTLDRVGYGYTF
TRBV7-9	TRBJ2-3	CASSLAPSGRAPDTQYF
TRBV28	TRBJ2-1	CASSTGTGIREQFF
TRBV18	TRBJ1-5	CASSPRETFVSNQPQHF
TRBV6-5	TRBJ1-1	CASTGGTEAFF
TRBV13	TRBJ1-2	CASSLRTAGFNYGYTF
TRBV6-6	TRBJ2-3	CASSYSVNSGGFVYF